These 31 T cell receptor beta chains originate from one sample sequenced in a study of blood T cell repertoires in COVID-19. Sequencing was performed with immunoSEQ multiplex PCR; in TCRdb, only in-frame clones are kept and a portion is missing. The sample gives around 240,000 clones, roughly nine tenths of which show up once; more than 1% is in the top ten. The material sequenced was PBMCs or T cells enriched from blood (not recorded which). The origin of the receptors is a human donor in a cohort exposed to, infected with or recovered from COVID-19 (not recorded which). The donor label of this sample is uncertain.

The chain has TRBV5-6 and TRBJ2-1, with a possible D match to TRBD1 (5 bases). This CDR3 has 14 residues. With 5 bases removed from V and 10 bases from J, the gap between germline ends came to 19 bases. The germline V gene encodes CDR1 SGHDT and CDR2 YYEEEE. The CDR3: CASRLGHAGQEQFF. CDR3 nucleotides: TGTGCCAGCAGATTAGGACACGCCGGTCAAGAGCAGTTCTTC. Drawing the rest from reference TRBV5-6 and TRBJ2-1, the complete variable domain is DAGVTQSPTHLIKTRGQQVTLRCSPKSGHDTVSWYQQALGQGPQFIFQYYEEEERQRGNFPDRFSGHQFPNYSSELNVNALLLGDSALYLCASRLGHAGQEQFFGPGTRLTVL.

The genes are TRBV5-1 and TRBJ1-1; D is unclear. Trimming left V 0 bases short and J 3 bases short, with 12 bases between. This CDR3 has 15 amino acids. Germline V gene sequence: CDR1 SGHRS, CDR2 YFSETQ. The CDR3 loop is CASSLGMTGYTEAFF. The CDR3 DNA is TGCGCCAGCAGCTTGGGTATGACGGGTTACACTGAAGCTTTCTTT.

For the CDR3, the DNA is TGTGCCAGCTCACCGGGGACTTTAAGCAATCAGCCCCAGCATTTT. Translating gives CASSPGTLSNQPQHF. The chain is built from TRBV18 and TRBJ1-5; D possibly corresponds to TRBD1 (5 bases). This CDR3 contains 15 residues. CDR1 and CDR2 from the germline V gene are KGHSH and LQKENI. V lost 3 bases and J 1 base, leaving 10 bases between the germline ends. The complete variable domain, with remaining parts taken from reference TRBV18 and TRBJ1-5, reads NAGVMQNPRHLVRRRGQEARLRCSPMKGHSHVYWYRQLPEEGLKFMVYLQKENIIDESGMPKERFSAEFPKEGPSILRIQQVVRGDSAAYFCASSPGTLSNQPQHFGDGTRLSIL.

This clone was recorded a few times. This rearrangement joins TRBV2 to TRBJ1-2; possible D gene TRBD1, 6 bases. Germline CDR1 and CDR2: SNHLY and FYNNEI. V shed 4 bases and J shed 9 bases, with 12 bases lying between them. This CDR3 region has 12 residues. The CDR3 nucleotides read TGTGCCAGCAGTGGAGAGAGGGGGAGCTACACCTTC. It translates to CASSGERGSYTF.

V and J are TRBV4-1 and TRBJ2-1; a weak D match, TRBD2 (6 bases). The V gene's germline CDR1 is MGHRA and CDR2 YSYEKL. V was trimmed by 1 base and J by 4 bases, leaving 8 bases between them. This CDR3 spans 14 amino acids. The CDR3 spells CASSQGGTYNEQFF. As DNA, the CDR3 is TGCGCCAGCAGCCAAGGCGGGACTTACAATGAGCAGTTCTTC.

The chain has TRBV7-8 and TRBJ1-1; tentative D call: TRBD1 (5 bases). The CDR3 extends over 15 amino acids. CDR1 and CDR2 (germline): SGHVS, FQNEAQ. V gave up 4 bases and J gave up 0 bases, with 12 bases separating them. The CDR3 nucleotides read TGTGCCAGCAGCTCACCCGGACATATGAACACTGAAGCTTTCTTT. Translated, it gives CASSSPGHMNTEAFF. Looking up the rest from reference TRBV7-8 and TRBJ1-1 gives the full variable domain: GAGVSQSPRYKVAKRGQDVALRCDPISGHVSLFWYQQALGQGPEFLTYFQNEAQLDKSGLPSDRFFAERPEGSVSTLKIQRTQQEDSAVYLCASSSPGHMNTEAFFGQGTRLTVV.

The CDR3 sequence is CASSIGGGVYGYTF. Here the CDR3 DNA reads TGTGCCAGTAGTATAGGCGGTGGTGTCTATGGCTACACCTTC. The V gene is TRBV19, the J gene TRBJ1-2; unclear D gene. The CDR3 runs to 14 residues. Germline V gene lookup returns CDR1 LNHDA and CDR2 SQIVND (reference sequence). V lost 1 base and J lost 4, with 10 bases in between.

This chain uses TRBV7-9 with TRBJ2-5; D gene ambiguous. The germline CDR1 and CDR2 sequences are SEHNR and FQNEAQ (reference sequence). The V and J ends lost 4 bases and 11 bases respectively, with 11 bases between them. This CDR3 has 11 residues. The CDR3: CASSSGPDQYF. The CDR3 nucleotides read TGTGCCAGCAGCTCAGGTCCCGATCAGTACTTC. The entire variable domain, with the rest obtained from reference TRBV7-9 and TRBJ2-5, is as follows: DTGVSQNPRHKITKRGQNVTFRCDPISEHNRLYWYRQTLGQGPEFLTYFQNEAQLEKSRLLSDRFSAERPKGSFSTLEIQRTEQGDSAMYLCASSSGPDQYFGPGTRLLVL.

DNA of the CDR3: TGTGCCAGTACTATGGACAGTGGGAACACTGAAGCTTTCTTT. Its protein is CASTMDSGNTEAFF. The chain uses TRBV7-2 and TRBJ1-1, with D possibly TRBD1 on 6 matching bases. The CDR3 is made up of 14 amino acids. Germline-derived CDR1 and CDR2 are SGHTA and FQGNSA. V lost 9 bases, J lost 1 base, and 15 bases lay in between.

CDR3 loop: CASSLSGDGYTF. CDR3 sequence (DNA): TGTGCCAGCAGCTTAAGCGGCGATGGCTACACCTTC. The genes are TRBV7-8 and TRBJ1-2; D is undetermined. The CDR3 extends over 12 amino acids. The ends were cut back, 2 bases at V and 6 bases at J, with 7 bases in the middle. Germline CDR1 is SGHVS and CDR2 is FQNEAQ.

V gene TRBV6-2 or TRBV6-3 combines with J gene TRBJ2-4; 9 nucleotides line up with TRBD1. There are 17 residues in the CDR3. Looked up from germline, CDR1 is MNHEY and CDR2 is SVGEGT. V trimming: 0 bases; J trimming: 1 base; junction bases outside the gene matches: 4. CDR3 region: CASSYSLGTGAKNIQYF. CDR3 nucleotide sequence: TGTGCCAGCAGTTACTCCTTAGGGACAGGGGCCAAAAACATTCAGTACTTC.

J is TRBJ1-1 and V is TRBV5-4, with D perhaps TRBD1 (5 bases). This CDR3 has 16 residues. Looked up from germline, CDR1 is SGHNT and CDR2 is YYREEE (reference sequence). The V gene lost 2 bases and the J gene lost 0 bases, with 14 bases spanning the gap. The CDR3 region is CASSLSPRAMNTEAFF. The DNA of the CDR3 is TGTGCCAGCAGCTTATCACCCAGGGCCATGAACACTGAAGCTTTCTTT.

This rearrangement joins TRBV30 to TRBJ2-7; 12 bases align to TRBD2. The CDR3 spans 15 residues. Losses at the gene ends were 3 bases for V and 6 bases for J; bases not matched to a gene: 9. CDR1 and CDR2 (germline): GTSNPN, SVGIG (reference sequence). CDR3 nucleotide sequence: TGTGCCTGGAGACAAATCGGACTAGCGGGGTTCGAGCAGTACTTC. Encoded protein: CAWRQIGLAGFEQYF.

V gene TRBV3-1 (or the pseudogene TRBV3-2) combines with J gene TRBJ2-3; 11 bases are shared with TRBD2. Germline CDR1 and CDR2: LGHDT and YNNKEL (reference sequence). The V and J ends lost 0 bases and 3 bases, in that order; junction bases with no gene match: 5. This CDR3 region has 17 residues. The CDR3 sequence: CASSQDPSGGLTDTQYF. The DNA for the CDR3 is TGTGCCAGCAGCCAAGATCCTAGCGGGGGGTTGACAGATACGCAGTATTTT.

This sequence joins TRBV30 and TRBJ2-7; maybe TRBD1 (7 bases). In germline, CDR1 is GTSNPN, CDR2 SVGIG (reference sequence). V lost 3 bases, J lost 2 bases, and 14 bases lay in between. The CDR3 consists of 14 residues. The CDR3 sequence: CAWREGAGPYEQYF. The CDR3 DNA reads as TGTGCCTGGAGGGAGGGGGCAGGCCCCTACGAGCAGTACTTC.

CDR3 protein: CASSHPTGGANTGELFF. In nucleotides, the CDR3 is TGCGCCAGCAGCCACCCAACAGGGGGCGCAAACACCGGGGAGCTGTTTTTT. The J gene is TRBJ2-2, the V gene TRBV5-1, with 9 bases that match TRBD1. Germline V gives CDR1 SGHRS, CDR2 YFSETQ. V lost 4 bases, J lost 2 bases, and 9 bases stayed unmatched. There are 17 residues in the CDR3.

This sequence joins TRBV13 and TRBJ1-3, with 7 positions matching TRBD1. The V gene end was trimmed by 3 bases and the J gene end by 5 bases; junction bases not matched to a gene: 1. The CDR3 covers 13 residues. Looked up from germline, CDR1 is PRHDT and CDR2 is FYEKMQ (reference sequence). As DNA, the CDR3 is TGTGCCAGCAGCTTCAGGGGGAGAAACACCATATATTTT. It is translated as CASSFRGRNTIYF. Full variable domain (outside the CDR3, taken from reference TRBV13 and TRBJ1-3): AAGVIQSPRHLIKEKRETATLKCYPIPRHDTVYWYQQGPGQDPQFLISFYEKMQSDKGSIPDRFSAQQFSDYHSELNMSSLELGDSALYFCASSFRGRNTIYFGEGSWLTVV.

This chain connects TRBV15 to TRBJ1-5, with 7 nucleotides matching TRBD1. After removal of 8 bases from V and 2 bases from J, the junction contained 12 bases not matched to a gene. There are 16 residues in the CDR3. CDR1 LNHNV and CDR2 YYDKDF come from the germline V gene (reference sequence). CDR3 nucleotides: TGTGCCACCTGTGCCGAGGGGGCCGGTGGCAATCAGCCCCAGCATTTT. Protein product: CATCAEGAGGNQPQHF.

This clone was observed a single time. This chain connects TRBV18 to TRBJ2-1; D is unresolved. V lost 3 bases to trimming and J lost 6 bases, with 9 bases between them. The V gene's germline CDR1 is KGHSH and CDR2 LQKENI. CDR3 length: 13 amino acids. Here the CDR3 DNA reads TGTGCCAGCTCACCGCTATTTCGCAATGAGCAGTTCTTC. Its translation: CASSPLFRNEQFF.

The rearrangement links TRBV5-1 to TRBJ2-7; 13 nucleotides line up with TRBD2. CDR1 is SGHRS and CDR2 is YFSETQ in the germline V gene. The CDR3 has 16 residues. With 1 base clipped from V and 1 base from J, the junction kept 2 bases outside the gene matches. This chain's CDR3 is CASSLTTSGGSYEQYF. In nucleotides, the CDR3 is TGCGCCAGCAGCTTGACGACTAGCGGGGGGTCCTACGAGCAGTACTTC.

The chain joins TRBV20-1 to TRBJ1-2; D gene unclear. From germline, CDR1 is DFQATT and CDR2 SNEGSKA (reference sequence). Trimming removed 0 bases from V and 7 bases from J, with 6 bases in between. This CDR3 comprises 11 residues. The CDR3 region is CSAREGSGYTF. The CDR3 coding sequence is TGCAGTGCTAGAGAGGGGAGTGGCTACACCTTC.

The chain recombines TRBV11-2 with TRBJ2-5, with 7 bases aligning to TRBD2. The CDR3 length is 12 residues. Trimming took 8 bases from V and 5 from J; bases not matched to a gene: 5. From germline, CDR1 is SGHAT and CDR2 FQNNGV. DNA of the CDR3: TGTGCCAGCGCTAGCGGTCTGGAGACCCAGTACTTC. Amino acids: CASASGLETQYF.

The rearrangement links TRBV10-3 to TRBJ2-3; 9 bases map to TRBD2. This CDR3 has 16 amino acids. Losses at the gene ends were 4 bases for V and 5 bases for J; bases not matched to a gene: 10. The V gene's germline CDR1 is ENHRY and CDR2 SYGVKD. The CDR3 sequence is CAISGARGGAGDTQYF. The CDR3 nucleotides read TGTGCCATCAGTGGGGCCCGCGGGGGGGCAGGAGATACGCAGTATTTT.

This sequence joins TRBV21-1 and TRBJ2-3; the table assigns TRBD2, which was not confirmed against the DNA. TRBV21-1 is an annotated pseudogene. The CDR3 sequence is 20 residues long. This chain's CDR3 is CASSKASSRQQLATTDTQYF. The CDR3, as DNA: TGTGCCAGCAGCAAAGCGTCCTCCCGGCAACAACTAGCGACTACAGATACGCAGTATTTT.

The V call is TRBV4-1, the J call TRBJ1-2, with 10 bases lining up with TRBD1. This CDR3 contains 15 residues. V dropped 4 bases and J dropped 5; count of bases not matched to a gene: 7. Germline CDR1 and CDR2: MGHRA and YSYEKL. CDR3: CASSRGQGGAYGYTF. In nucleotides, the CDR3 is TGCGCCAGCAGCCGCGGACAGGGGGGAGCATATGGCTACACCTTC.

This clone was found once. The chain recombines TRBV7-2 with TRBJ2-3; 9 bases agree with TRBD1. The CDR3 has 16 residues. Germline CDR1 is SGHTA and CDR2 is FQGNSA. With 2 bases clipped from V and 4 bases from J, the junction kept 7 bases outside the gene matches. CDR3 protein: CASSLRGTGNADTQYF. The CDR3 nucleotides read TGTGCCAGCAGCTTAAGGGGGACAGGGAATGCAGATACGCAGTATTTT.

The V gene is TRBV5-1, the J gene TRBJ2-4, with D possibly matching TRBD2 (5 bases). Per germline, CDR1 SGHRS and CDR2 YFSETQ. This CDR3 has 14 residues. The V gene lost 5 bases and the J gene lost 7 bases, with 16 bases spanning the gap. The CDR3 spells CASSLQPGSNIQYF. The CDR3 DNA reads as TGCGCCAGCAGTTTACAGCCGGGGAGCAACATTCAGTACTTC.

The chain is built from TRBV24-1 and TRBJ2-1; 8 bases match TRBD1. Per the germline V gene, CDR1 is KGHDR and CDR2 is SFDVKD. This CDR3 contains 16 residues. Unmatched junction bases numbered 10, after V lost 3 bases and J lost 7 bases. CDR3 amino acids: CATSDLRTGIINEQFF. CDR3 DNA: TGTGCCACCAGTGATCTCCGGACAGGGATAATAAATGAGCAGTTCTTC.

The genes are TRBV6-5 and TRBJ1-1; a possible D gene is TRBD1 (5 bases). Germline CDR1 MNHEY, CDR2 SVGAGI. The V gene lost 6 bases and the J gene lost 2 bases, with 7 bases spanning the gap. There are 12 residues in the CDR3. The CDR3 loop reads CASRGLNTEAFF. CDR3 bases: TGTGCCAGCAGGGGGCTTAACACTGAAGCTTTCTTT.

J is TRBJ1-1 and V is TRBV10-3; D gene uncertain. CDR3 size: 14 residues. Germline V gene lookup returns CDR1 ENHRY and CDR2 SYGVKD. V was pared by 3 bases and J by 0 bases, with 8 bases between. The CDR3 DNA is TGTGCCATCAGTGACGGTCTGTTGAACACTGAAGCTTTCTTT. Translated, it gives CAISDGLLNTEAFF.

This chain connects TRBV3-1 (or the pseudogene TRBV3-2) to TRBJ1-1, with a weak D call TRBD1 (5 bases). The CDR3 spans 13 residues. CDR1 LGHDT and CDR2 YNNKEL come from the germline V gene (reference sequence). V lost 4 bases and J 1 base, leaving 7 bases between the germline ends. CDR3 region: CASSRTQNTEAFF. In DNA, the CDR3 is TGTGCCAGCAGCCGGACACAGAACACTGAAGCTTTCTTT.